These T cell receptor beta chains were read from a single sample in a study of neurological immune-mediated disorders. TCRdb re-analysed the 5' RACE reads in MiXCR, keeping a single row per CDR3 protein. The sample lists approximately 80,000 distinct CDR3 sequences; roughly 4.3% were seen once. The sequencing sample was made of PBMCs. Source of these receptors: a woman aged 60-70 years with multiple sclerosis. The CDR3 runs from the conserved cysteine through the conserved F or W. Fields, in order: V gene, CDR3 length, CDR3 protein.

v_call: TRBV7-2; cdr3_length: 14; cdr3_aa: CASSSKTNTGELFF
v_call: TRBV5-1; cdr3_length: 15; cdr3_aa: CASSRSPDRGETQYF
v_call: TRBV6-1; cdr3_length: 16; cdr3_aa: CASSHRGGAGRGELFF
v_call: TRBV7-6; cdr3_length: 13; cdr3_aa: CASSFDTYNEQFF
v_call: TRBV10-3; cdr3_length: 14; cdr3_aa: CAISRTISGNTIYF
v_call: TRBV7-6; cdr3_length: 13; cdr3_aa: CASSSRDRDGYTF
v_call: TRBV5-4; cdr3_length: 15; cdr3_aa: CASSLAGRGPYGYTF
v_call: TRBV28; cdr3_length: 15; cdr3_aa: CASSSHGTGDEKLFF
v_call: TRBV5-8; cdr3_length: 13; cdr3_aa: CASSSGWETEAFF
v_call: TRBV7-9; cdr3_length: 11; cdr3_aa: CASSPSTEAFF
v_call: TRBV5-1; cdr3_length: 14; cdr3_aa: CASSFRDRGVTQYF
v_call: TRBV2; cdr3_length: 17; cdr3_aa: CASSGQGARVSNQPQHF
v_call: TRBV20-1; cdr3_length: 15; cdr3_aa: CSASGAGDPKETQYF
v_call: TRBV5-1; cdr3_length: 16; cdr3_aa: CASSLGDRGFETPLHF
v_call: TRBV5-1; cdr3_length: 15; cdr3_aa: CASSFGTVSGNTIYF
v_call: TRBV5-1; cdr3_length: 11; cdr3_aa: CASSFGETQYF
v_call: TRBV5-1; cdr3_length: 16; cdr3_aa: CASSLVPGSSRETQYF
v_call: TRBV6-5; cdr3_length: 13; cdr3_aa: CASSYRARGEQYF
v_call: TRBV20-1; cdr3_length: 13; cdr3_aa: CSASRRGGETQYF
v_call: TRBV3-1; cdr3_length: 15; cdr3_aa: CASSQWDRGVYGYTF
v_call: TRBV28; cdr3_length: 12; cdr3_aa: CATRQGGNIQYF
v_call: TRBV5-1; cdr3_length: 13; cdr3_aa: CASFGQGSNEQFF
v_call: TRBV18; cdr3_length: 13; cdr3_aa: CASSSGTTDTQYF
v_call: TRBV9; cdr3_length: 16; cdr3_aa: CASGIKEVQGRHEQYF
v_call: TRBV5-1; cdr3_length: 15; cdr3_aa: CASSLSEGSYNEQFF
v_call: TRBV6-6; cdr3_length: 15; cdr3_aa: CASSYGQGRTYEQYF
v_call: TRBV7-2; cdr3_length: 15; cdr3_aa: CASSSGLLNTGELFF
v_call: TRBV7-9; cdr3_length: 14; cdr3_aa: CASNPQTLGGELFF
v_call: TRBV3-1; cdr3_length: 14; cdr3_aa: CASSFLTGTRGYTF
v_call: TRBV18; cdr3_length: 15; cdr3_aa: CASSPPTGGYYEQYF
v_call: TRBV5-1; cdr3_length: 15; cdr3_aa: CASSLEGLGNQPQHF
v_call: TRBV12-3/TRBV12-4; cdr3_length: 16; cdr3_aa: CASSLEWGTQANEQFF
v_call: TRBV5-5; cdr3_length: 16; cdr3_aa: CASSLAGTGSSYEQYF
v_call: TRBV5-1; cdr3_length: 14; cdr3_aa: CASSLQVSGNTIYF
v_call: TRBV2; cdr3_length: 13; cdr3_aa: CVGSRGLAIEQFF
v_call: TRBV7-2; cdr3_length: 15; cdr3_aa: CASSFWGASTGELFF
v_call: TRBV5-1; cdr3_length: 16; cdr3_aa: CASSWGGQGTYNEQFF
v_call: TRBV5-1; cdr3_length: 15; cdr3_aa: CASSTGGSLIDEQYF
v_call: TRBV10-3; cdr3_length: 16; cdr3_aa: CAISEPRVSSGNTIYF
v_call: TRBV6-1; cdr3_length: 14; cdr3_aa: CASSEVVVNTEAFF
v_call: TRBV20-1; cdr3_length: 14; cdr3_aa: CSAPTGGNTGELFF
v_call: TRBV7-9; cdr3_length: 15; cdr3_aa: CASSEDEGLTYGYTF
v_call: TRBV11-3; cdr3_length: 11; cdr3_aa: CASSAGTEAFF
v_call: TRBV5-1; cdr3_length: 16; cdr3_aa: CASSLGAFEGNQPQHF
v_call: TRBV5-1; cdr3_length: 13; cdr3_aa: CASSRNTGDTQYF
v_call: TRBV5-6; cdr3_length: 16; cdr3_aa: CASSLGTAYSNQPQHF
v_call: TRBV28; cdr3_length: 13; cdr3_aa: CASSSRGYYGYTF
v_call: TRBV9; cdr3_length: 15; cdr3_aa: CASSSSGSSYNEQFF
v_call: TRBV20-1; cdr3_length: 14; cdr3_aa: CSARAGQGVYEQYF
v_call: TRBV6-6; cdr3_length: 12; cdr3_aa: CASSYPETEAFF
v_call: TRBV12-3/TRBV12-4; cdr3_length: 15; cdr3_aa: CASSPEGQGFTEAFF
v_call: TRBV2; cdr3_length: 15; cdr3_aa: CATKGLVATNEKLFF
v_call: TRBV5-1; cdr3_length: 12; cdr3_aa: CASSLEGNEQYF
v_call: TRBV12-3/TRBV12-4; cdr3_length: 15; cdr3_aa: CASRRTSGGSYEQYF
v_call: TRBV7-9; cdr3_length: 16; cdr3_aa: CASSLDSGAAPTEAFF
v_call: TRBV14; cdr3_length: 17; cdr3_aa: CASSQYPLAASYNEQFF
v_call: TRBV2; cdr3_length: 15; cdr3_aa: CASSSLRGGQETQYF